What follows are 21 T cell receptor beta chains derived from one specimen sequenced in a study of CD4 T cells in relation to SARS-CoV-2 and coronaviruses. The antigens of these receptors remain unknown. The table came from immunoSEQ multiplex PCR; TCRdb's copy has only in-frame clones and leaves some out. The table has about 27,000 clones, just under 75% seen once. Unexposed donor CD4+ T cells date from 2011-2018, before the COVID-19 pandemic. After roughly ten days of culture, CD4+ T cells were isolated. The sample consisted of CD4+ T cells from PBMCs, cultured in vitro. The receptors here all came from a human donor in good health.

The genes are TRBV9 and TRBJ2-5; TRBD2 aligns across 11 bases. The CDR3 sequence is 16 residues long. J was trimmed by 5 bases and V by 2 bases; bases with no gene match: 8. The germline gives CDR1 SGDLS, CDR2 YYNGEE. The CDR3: CASSVLAGGPGETQYF. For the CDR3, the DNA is TGTGCCAGCAGCGTTTTAGCGGGGGGGCCTGGGGAGACCCAGTACTTC.

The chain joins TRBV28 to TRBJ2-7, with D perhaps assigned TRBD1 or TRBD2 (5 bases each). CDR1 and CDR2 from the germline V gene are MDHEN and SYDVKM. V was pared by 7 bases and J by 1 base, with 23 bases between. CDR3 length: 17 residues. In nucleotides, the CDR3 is TGTGCCAGCATCCCTAGACGGGGCCAGACCAAATCCTACGAGCAGTACTTC. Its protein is CASIPRRGQTKSYEQYF.

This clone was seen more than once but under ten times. This CDR3 reads CASSLANTEAFF. In DNA, the CDR3 is TGTGCCAGCAGTTTGGCTAACACTGAAGCTTTCTTT. V usage is TRBV12-3 or TRBV12-4 and J usage is TRBJ1-1; D gene uncertain. The ends were cut back, 3 bases at V and 2 bases at J, with 4 bases in the middle. This CDR3 has 12 residues.

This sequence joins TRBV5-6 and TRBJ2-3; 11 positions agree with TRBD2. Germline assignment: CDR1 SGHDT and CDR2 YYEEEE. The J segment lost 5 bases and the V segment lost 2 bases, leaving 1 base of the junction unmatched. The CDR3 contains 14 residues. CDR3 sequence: CASSLGTSGDTQYF. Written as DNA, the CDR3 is TGTGCCAGCAGCTTAGGGACTAGCGGAGATACGCAGTATTTT. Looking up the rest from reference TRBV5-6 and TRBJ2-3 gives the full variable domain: DAGVTQSPTHLIKTRGQQVTLRCSPKSGHDTVSWYQQALGQGPQFIFQYYEEEERQRGNFPDRFSGHQFPNYSSELNVNALLLGDSALYLCASSLGTSGDTQYFGPGTRLTVL.

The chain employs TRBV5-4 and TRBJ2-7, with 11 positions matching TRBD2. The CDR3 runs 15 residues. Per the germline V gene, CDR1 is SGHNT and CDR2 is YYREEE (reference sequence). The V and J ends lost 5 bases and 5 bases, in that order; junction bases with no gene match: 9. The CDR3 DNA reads TGTGCCAGCAGATCCGATAGCGGGAGGGAAAACGAGCAGTACTTC. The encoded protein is CASRSDSGRENEQYF.

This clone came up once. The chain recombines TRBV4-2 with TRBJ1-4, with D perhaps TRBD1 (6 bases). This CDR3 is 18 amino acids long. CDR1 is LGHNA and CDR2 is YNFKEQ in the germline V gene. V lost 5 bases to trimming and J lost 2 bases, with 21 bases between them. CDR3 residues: CASSSLGAGPGTNEKLFF. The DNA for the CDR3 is TGTGCCAGCAGCTCGCTGGGGGCAGGGCCGGGGACTAATGAAAAACTGTTTTTT.

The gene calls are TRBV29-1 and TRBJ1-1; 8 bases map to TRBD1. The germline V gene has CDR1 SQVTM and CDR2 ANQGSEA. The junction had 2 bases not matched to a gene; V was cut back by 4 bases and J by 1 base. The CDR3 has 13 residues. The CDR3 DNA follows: TGCAGCGTTGCTACAGGGGGGAACACTGAAGCTTTCTTT. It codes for CSVATGGNTEAFF.

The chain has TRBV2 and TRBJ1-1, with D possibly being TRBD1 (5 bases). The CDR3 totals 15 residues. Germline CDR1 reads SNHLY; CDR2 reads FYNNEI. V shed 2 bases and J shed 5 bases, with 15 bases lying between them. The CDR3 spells CASSELKGVGTEAFF. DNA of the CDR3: TGTGCCAGCAGTGAATTGAAAGGGGTTGGGACTGAAGCTTTCTTT.

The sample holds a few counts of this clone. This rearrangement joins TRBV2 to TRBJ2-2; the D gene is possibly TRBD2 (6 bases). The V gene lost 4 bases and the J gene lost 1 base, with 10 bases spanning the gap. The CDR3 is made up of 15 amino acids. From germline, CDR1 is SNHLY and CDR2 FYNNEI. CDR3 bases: TGTGCCAGCAGTGTGCGGGGTGGGAACACCGGGGAGCTGTTTTTT. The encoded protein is CASSVRGGNTGELFF.

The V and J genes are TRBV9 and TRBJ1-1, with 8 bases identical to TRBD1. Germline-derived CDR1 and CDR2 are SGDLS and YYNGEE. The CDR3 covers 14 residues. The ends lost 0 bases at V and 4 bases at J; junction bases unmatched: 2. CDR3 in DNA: TGTGCCAGCAGCGTAGTCGACAGGGGCACTGAAGCTTTCTTT. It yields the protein CASSVVDRGTEAFF.

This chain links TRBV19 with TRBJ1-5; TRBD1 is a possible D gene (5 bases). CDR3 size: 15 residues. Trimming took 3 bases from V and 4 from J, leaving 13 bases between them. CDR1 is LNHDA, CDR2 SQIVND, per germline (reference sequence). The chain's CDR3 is CASSIVAGENQPQHF. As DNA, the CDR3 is TGTGCCAGTAGTATCGTGGCGGGGGAAAATCAGCCCCAGCATTTT.

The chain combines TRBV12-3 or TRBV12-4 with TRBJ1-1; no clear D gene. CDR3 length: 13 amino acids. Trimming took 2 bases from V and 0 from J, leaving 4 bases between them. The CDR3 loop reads CASSLWVNTEAFF. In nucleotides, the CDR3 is TGTGCCAGCAGTTTATGGGTGAACACTGAAGCTTTCTTT.

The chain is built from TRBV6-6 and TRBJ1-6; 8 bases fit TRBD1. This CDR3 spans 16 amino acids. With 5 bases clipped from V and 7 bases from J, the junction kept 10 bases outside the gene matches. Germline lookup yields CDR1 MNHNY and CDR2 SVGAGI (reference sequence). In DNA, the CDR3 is TGTGCCAGCAGTCCCGATGGCGGGACAGGAAATTCACCCCTCCACTTT. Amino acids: CASSPDGGTGNSPLHF.

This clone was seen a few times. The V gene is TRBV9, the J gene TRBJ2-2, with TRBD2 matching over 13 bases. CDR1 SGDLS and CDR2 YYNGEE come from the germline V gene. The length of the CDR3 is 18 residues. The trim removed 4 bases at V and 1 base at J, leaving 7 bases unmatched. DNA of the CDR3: TGTGCCAGCAGCCGGACTAGCGGGAGCGTCCTGAACACCGGGGAGCTGTTTTTT. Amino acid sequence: CASSRTSGSVLNTGELFF.

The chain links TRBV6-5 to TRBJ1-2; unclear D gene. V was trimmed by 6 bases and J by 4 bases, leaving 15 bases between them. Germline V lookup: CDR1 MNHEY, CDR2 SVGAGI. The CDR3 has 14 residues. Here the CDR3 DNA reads TGTGCCAGCAGATCAGGACGGACCTCCTATGGCTACACCTTC. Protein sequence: CASRSGRTSYGYTF.

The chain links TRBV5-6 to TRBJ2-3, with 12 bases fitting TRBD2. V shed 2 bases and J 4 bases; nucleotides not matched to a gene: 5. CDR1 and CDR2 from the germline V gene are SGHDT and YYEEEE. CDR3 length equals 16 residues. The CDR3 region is CASSLRTSGIADTQYF. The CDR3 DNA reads TGTGCCAGCAGCTTACGGACTAGCGGGATAGCAGATACGCAGTATTTT.

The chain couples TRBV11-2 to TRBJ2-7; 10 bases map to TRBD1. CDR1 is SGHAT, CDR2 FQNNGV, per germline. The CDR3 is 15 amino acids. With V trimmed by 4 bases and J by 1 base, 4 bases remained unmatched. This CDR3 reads CASSSRDRGSYEQYF. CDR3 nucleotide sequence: TGTGCCAGCAGCTCCCGGGACAGGGGATCCTACGAGCAGTACTTC.

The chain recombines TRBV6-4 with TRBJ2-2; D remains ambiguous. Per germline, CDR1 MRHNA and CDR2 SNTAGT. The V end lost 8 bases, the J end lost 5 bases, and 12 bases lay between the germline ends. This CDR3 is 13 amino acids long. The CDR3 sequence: CASRQTTTGELFF. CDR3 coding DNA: TGTGCCAGCCGGCAGACAACTACCGGGGAGCTGTTTTTT.

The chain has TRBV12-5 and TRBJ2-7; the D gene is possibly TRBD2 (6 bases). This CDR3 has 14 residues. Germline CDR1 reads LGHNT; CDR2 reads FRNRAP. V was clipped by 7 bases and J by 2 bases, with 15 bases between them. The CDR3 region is CASVRGGGPYEQYF. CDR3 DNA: TGTGCTAGTGTCCGGGGCGGAGGGCCCTACGAGCAGTACTTC.

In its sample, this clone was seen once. CDR3 bases: TGTGCCAGCAGCTTGGTGGCCGCGACCCAGCCCCAGCATTTT. Translated, it gives CASSLVAATQPQHF. The chain has TRBV5-5 and TRBJ1-5, with D uncertain. Germline V gives CDR1 SGHKS, CDR2 YYEKEE (reference sequence). The CDR3 is made up of 14 amino acids. The V end was cut by 0 bases, the J end by 7 bases, with 11 bases between.

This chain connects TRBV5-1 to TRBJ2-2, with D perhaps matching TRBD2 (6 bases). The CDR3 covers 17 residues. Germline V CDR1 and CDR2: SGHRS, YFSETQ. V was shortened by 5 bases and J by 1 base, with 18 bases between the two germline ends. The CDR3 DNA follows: TGCGCCAGCAGTTTTAACCCAGTGGGAGGGAACACCGGGGAGCTGTTTTTT. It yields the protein CASSFNPVGGNTGELFF. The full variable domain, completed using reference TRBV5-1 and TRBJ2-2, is KAGVTQTPRYLIKTRGQQVTLSCSPISGHRSVSWYQQTPGQGLQFLFEYFSETQRNKGNFPGRFSGRQFSNSRSEMNVSTLELGDSALYLCASSFNPVGGNTGELFFGEGSRLTVL.